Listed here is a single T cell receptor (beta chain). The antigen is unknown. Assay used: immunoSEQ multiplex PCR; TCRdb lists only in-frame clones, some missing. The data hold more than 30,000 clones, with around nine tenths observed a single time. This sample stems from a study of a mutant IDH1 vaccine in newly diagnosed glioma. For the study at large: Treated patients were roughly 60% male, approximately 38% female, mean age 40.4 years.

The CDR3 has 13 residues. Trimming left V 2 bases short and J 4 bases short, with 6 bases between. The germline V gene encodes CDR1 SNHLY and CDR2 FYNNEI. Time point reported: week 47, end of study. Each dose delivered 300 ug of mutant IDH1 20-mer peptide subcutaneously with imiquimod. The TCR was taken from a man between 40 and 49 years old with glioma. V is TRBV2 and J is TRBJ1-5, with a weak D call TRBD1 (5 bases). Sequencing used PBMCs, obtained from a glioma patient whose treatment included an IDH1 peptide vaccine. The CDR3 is CASSEWGNQPQHF. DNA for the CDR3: TGTGCCAGCAGTGAATGGGGGAATCAGCCCCAGCATTTT.